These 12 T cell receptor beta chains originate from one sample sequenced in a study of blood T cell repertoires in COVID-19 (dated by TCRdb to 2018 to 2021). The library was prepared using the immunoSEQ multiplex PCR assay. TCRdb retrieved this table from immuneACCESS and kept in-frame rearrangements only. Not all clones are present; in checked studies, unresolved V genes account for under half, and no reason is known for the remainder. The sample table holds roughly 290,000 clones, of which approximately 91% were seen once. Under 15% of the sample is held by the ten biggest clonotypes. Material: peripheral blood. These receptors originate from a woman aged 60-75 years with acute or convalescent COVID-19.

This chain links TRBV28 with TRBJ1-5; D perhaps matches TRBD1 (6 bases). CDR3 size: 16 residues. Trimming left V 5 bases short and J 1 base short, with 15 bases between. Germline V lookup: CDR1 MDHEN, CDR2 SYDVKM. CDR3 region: CASSLQGPSSNQPQHF. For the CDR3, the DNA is TGTGCCAGCAGTCTACAGGGACCCTCGAGCAATCAGCCCCAGCATTTT.

The CDR3 DNA reads as TGTGCCAGCAGTAGGGGGCTAGTAGCTAATGAAAAACTGTTTTTT. Amino acids: CASSRGLVANEKLFF. The rearrangement links TRBV27 to TRBJ1-4, with 7 nucleotides matching TRBD1. J lost 3 bases, V lost 5 bases, and 6 bases had no gene match. The V gene's germline CDR1 is MNHEY and CDR2 SMNVEV (reference sequence). This CDR3 spans 15 amino acids.

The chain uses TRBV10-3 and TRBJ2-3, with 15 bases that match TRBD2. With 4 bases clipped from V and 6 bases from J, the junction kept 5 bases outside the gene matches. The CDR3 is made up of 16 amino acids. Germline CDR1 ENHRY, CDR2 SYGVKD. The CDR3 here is CAISVLGTSGRDTQYF. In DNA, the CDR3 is TGTGCCATCAGTGTCCTCGGGACTAGCGGGAGGGATACGCAGTATTTT.

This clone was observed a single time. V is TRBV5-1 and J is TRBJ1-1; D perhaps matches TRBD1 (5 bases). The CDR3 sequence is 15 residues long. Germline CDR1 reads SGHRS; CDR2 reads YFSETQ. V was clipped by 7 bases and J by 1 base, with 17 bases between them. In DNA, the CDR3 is TGCGCCAGCGGCGCGCAGGACGGGGGGAACACTGAAGCTTTCTTT. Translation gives CASGAQDGGNTEAFF.

DNA for the CDR3: TGTGCCAGCAGCTCCACGGACACGAGCTCCTATAATTCACCCCTCCACTTT. This translates into CASSSTDTSSYNSPLHF. The chain carries TRBV7-8 and TRBJ1-6; D possibly corresponds to TRBD1 (5 bases). Deletions cut 4 bases from V and 0 bases from J, with 13 bases between. The CDR3 is 17 amino acids. Per the germline V gene, CDR1 is SGHVS and CDR2 is FQNEAQ.

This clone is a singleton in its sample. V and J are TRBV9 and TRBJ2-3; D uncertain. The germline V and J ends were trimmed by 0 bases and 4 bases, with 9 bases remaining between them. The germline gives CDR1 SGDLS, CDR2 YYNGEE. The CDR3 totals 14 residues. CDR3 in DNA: TGTGCCAGCAGCGTAGGAGGATTGGCAGATACGCAGTATTTT. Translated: CASSVGGLADTQYF.

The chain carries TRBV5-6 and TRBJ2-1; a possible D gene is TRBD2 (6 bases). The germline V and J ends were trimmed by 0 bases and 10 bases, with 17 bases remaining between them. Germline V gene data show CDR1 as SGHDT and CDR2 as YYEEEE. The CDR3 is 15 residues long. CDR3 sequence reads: CASSLEGLGLREQFF. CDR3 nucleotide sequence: TGTGCCAGCAGCTTGGAGGGACTGGGCTTAAGGGAGCAGTTCTTC. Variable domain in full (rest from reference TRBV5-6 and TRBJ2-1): DAGVTQSPTHLIKTRGQQVTLRCSPKSGHDTVSWYQQALGQGPQFIFQYYEEEERQRGNFPDRFSGHQFPNYSSELNVNALLLGDSALYLCASSLEGLGLREQFFGPGTRLTVL.

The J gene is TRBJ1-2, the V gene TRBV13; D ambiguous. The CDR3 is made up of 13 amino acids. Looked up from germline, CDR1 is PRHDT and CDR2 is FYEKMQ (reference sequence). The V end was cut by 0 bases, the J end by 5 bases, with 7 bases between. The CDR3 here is CASSLGRSYGYTF. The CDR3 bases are TGTGCCAGCAGCTTAGGCCGTAGTTATGGCTACACCTTC.

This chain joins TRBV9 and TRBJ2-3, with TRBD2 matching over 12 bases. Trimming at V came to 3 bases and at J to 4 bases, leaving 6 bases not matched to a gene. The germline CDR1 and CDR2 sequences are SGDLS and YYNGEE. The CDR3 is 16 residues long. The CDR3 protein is CASSAASGGASDTQYF. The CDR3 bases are TGTGCCAGCAGCGCCGCTAGCGGGGGGGCGTCAGATACGCAGTATTTT.

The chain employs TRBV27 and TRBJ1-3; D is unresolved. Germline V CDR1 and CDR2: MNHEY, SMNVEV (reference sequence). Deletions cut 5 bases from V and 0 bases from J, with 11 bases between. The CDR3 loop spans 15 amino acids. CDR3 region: CASSPNSYSGNTIYF. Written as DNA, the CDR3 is TGTGCCAGCAGTCCTAACTCCTACTCTGGAAACACCATATATTTT.

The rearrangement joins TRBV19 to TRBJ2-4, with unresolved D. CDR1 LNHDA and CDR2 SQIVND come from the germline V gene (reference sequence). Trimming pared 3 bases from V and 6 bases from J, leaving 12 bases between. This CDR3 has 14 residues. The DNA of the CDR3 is TGTGCCAGTAGTATGCGAGAGGTAATAAACATTCAGTACTTC. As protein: CASSMREVINIQYF. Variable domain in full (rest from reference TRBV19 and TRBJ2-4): DGGITQSPKYLFRKEGQNVTLSCEQNLNHDAMYWYRQDPGQGLRLIYYSQIVNDFQKGDIAEGYSVSREKKESFPLTVTSAQKNPTAFYLCASSMREVINIQYFGAGTRLSVL.

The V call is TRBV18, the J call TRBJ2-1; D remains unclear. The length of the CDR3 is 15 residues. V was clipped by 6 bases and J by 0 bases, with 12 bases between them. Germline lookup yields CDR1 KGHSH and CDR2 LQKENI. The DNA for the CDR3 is TGTGCCAGCTCCCCAGACTGGAGCTCCTACAATGAGCAGTTCTTC. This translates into CASSPDWSSYNEQFF.